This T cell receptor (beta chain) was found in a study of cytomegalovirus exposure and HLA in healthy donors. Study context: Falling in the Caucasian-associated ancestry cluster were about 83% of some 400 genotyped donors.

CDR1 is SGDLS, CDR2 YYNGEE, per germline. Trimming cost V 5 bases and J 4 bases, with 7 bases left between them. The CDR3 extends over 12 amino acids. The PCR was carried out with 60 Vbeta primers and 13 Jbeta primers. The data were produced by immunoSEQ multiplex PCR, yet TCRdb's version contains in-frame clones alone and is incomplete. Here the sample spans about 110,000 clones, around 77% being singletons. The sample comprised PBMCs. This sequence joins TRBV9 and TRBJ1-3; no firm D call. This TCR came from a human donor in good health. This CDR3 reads CASSPEGNTIYF. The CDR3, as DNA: TGTGCCAGCAGTCCTGAGGGAAACACCATATATTTT.